Following are 27 T cell receptor delta chains from one sample sequenced in a study of human gamma delta and Vdelta1 T cells listed by TCRdb under 2018. Libraries were built with PCR. The sequencing machine was an Illumina MiSeq. Public reads were reanalyzed in TCRdb with CATT, and rows carrying the same DNA were merged afterwards. The sample table shows some 6,100 delta-chain clones, and about a tenth are seen once. 14% of the sample is taken by the ten largest. The specimen sequenced was naive CD27+ Vdelta1 gamma-delta T cells from blood. These receptors all stem from a human donor in good health.

This clone was seen more than once but under ten times. An end of the junction does not agree with germline; a read error may underlie this. The chain is built from TRDV1 and TRDJ1; 13 bases align to TRDD3. CDR3 length equals 26 residues. CDR1 and CDR2 (germline): TSWWSYY, QGS. CDR3 region: CALGEQRPSSRPYWGIRQQYTDKPIF. The CDR3 nucleotides read TGTGCTCTTGGGGAACAACGGCCTTCCTCCCGTCCGTACTGGGGGATACGCCAGCAGTACACCGATAAACCCATCTTT.

As concerns this clone: A much larger clonotype is one base distant, so this may be a read error. J is TRDJ1 and V is TRDV1; no clear D. Germline lookup yields CDR1 TSWWSYY and CDR2 QGS. The V gene lost 0 bases and the J gene lost 3 bases, with 35 bases spanning the gap. The CDR3 has 23 residues. This CDR3 is CALGELGRVKSGLTKGVADKLIF. The CDR3 region has the DNA TGTGCTCTTGGGGAACTAGGGCGGGTTAAGTCTGGCCTTACCAAAGGGGTAGCCGATAAACTCATCTTT.

In its sample, this clone was seen a few times. It is likely a read error: a sequence one base away is far more abundant. The gene calls are TRDV1 and TRDJ1; 8 bases align to TRDD3. The CDR3 sequence is 26 residues long. V shed 2 bases, J shed 0 bases, and the junction held 35 bases outside the gene matches. Germline V gene sequence: CDR1 TSWWSYY, CDR2 QGS. CDR3 residues: CALGELGPEPRDTRFGPFRDTDKLIF. The DNA of the CDR3 is TGTGCTCTTGGGGAATTGGGGCCCGAGCCGAGGGATACGCGGTTCGGCCCGTTCCGGGACACCGATAAACTCATCTTT.

The chain is built from TRDV1 and TRDJ1; TRDD3 matches at 13 bases. The trim removed 4 bases at V and 3 bases at J, leaving 26 bases unmatched. This CDR3 region has 23 residues. Per germline, CDR1 TSWWSYY and CDR2 QGS. In DNA form, the CDR3 reads TGTGCTCTTGGGGCCTTCTTCTATAAACGGCTACTGGGGGATACGCGTAAGGCCGATAAACTCATCTTT. The encoded protein is CALGAFFYKRLLGDTRKADKLIF.

This clone was seen a few times. This likely traces to a read error, being one base from a far larger clone. The chain couples TRDV1 to TRDJ1; TRDD3 is a possible D gene (5 bases). Per germline, CDR1 TSWWSYY and CDR2 QGS. The V and J ends lost 0 bases and 4 bases respectively, with 27 bases between them. The CDR3 runs 20 residues. CDR3 sequence reads: CALGELGTYAVARGIDKLIF. The CDR3 nucleotides are TGTGCTCTTGGGGAACTAGGGACATACGCGGTGGCTCGGGGTATCGATAAACTCATCTTT.

Note on this clone: This may be a read error: a much more frequent sequence differs by one nucleotide. J is TRDJ1 and V is TRDV1; 9 bases match TRDD2. Germline V CDR1 and CDR2: TSWWSYY, QGS. The CDR3 has 22 amino acids. The V gene end was trimmed by 4 bases and the J gene end by 6 bases; junction bases not matched to a gene: 30. The CDR3 coding sequence is TGTGCTCTTGGGGCCCGGCCTTCCTACGTGGTGACTACACTCACATTTGCAAATAAACTCATCTTT. Translated, it gives CALGARPSYVVTTLTFANKLIF.

Relative to its sample, this clone is hyperexpanded. Within the sample, other DNA sequences also encode this same CDR3. This chain uses TRDV1 with TRDJ1; D is possibly TRDD3 (5 bases). Trimming took 2 bases from V and 2 from J, leaving 18 bases between them. The CDR3 length is 17 residues. CDR1 is TSWWSYY and CDR2 is QGS in the germline V gene. CDR3 coding DNA: TGTGCTCTTGGGGAAAGGCGGAAGGCCGGGGGTACCGATAAACTCATCTTT. It is translated as CALGERRKAGGTDKLIF.

This clone qualifies as medium-sized (0.01 to 0.1%). A read error is likely here: a far larger clone is one base away. The sample carries other DNA sequences with the same CDR3. The chain is built from TRDV2 and TRDJ1; the D gene is possibly TRDD3 (6 bases). This CDR3 is 14 amino acids long. Looked up from germline, CDR1 is GEAIGNYY and CDR2 is EKD. The germline V and J ends were trimmed by 7 bases and 3 bases, with 17 bases remaining between them. The CDR3 loop reads CACLSRWGADKLIF. DNA of the CDR3: TGTGCCTGCCTGTCCCGGTGGGGGGCCGATAAACTCATCTTT.

Comments on this clone: The protein given by TCRdb reflects a much larger clone and differs at residue 6 from this DNA's translation, likely from a read error; the protein shown is the DNA's translation. V and J are TRDV1 and TRDJ1; 7 bases line up with TRDD3. The CDR3 extends over 17 amino acids. Trimming cost V 4 bases and J 0 bases; bases outside gene matches: 11. CDR1 and CDR2 (germline): TSWWSYY, QGS. The CDR3 DNA sequence: TGTGCTCTTGGGGCCTTCAGGGTGTGGGGGAACACCGATAAACTCATCTTT. It codes for CALGAFRVWGNTDKLIF.

This clone was counted only a few times. It is likely a read error: a sequence one base away is far more abundant. The chain uses TRDV1 and TRDJ1, with a possible D match to TRDD3 (10 bases). V shed 11 bases and J shed 3 bases, with 43 bases lying between them. In germline, CDR1 is TSWWSYY, CDR2 QGS. There are 22 residues in the CDR3. The CDR3 DNA reads as TGTGCTATAGCCTTCCTACCCCGATACTGGGGGATGCGCCCGGGGGTCGCCGATAAACTCATCTTT. As protein: CAIAFLPRYWGMRPGVADKLIF.

The chain joins TRDV1 to TRDJ1; D unresolved. Germline V gene data show CDR1 as TSWWSYY and CDR2 as QGS. The CDR3 length is 17 residues. The germline V and J ends were trimmed by 9 bases and 0 bases, with 23 bases remaining between them. The CDR3 DNA sequence: TGTGCTCTGTGGGCGAACCCCTGTGGGACTCACACCGATAAACTCATCTTT. Protein: CALWANPCGTHTDKLIF.

A note on this clone: This likely stems from a read error, as it lies one base from a far larger clone. The sample contains more than one DNA sequence encoding this CDR3. The rearrangement links TRDV1 to TRDJ1; TRDD2 agrees at 9 bases. The CDR3 consists of 26 residues. Looked up from germline, CDR1 is TSWWSYY and CDR2 is QGS. CDR3 sequence (DNA): TGTGCTCTTGGGCCTCGAGCCTTCCTACGTTTTTCGAGGGAGGAACGTAGGGCTGGGGGGAAAGAGAAACTTATCTTT. Protein sequence: CALGPRAFLRFSREERRAGGKEKLIF.

This clone turned up a few times. One base away lies a much larger clone, so this may be a sequencing read error. The same CDR3 arises from other DNA sequences in this sample as well. V and J are TRDV1 and TRDJ1; D call uncertain. Trimming shortened V by 0 bases and J by 0 bases, and 20 bases separated the two germline ends. Per germline, CDR1 TSWWSYY and CDR2 QGS. This CDR3 region has 19 residues. The CDR3, as DNA: TGTGCTCTTGGGGAACTGCGCGGTCGCCTAGACTTATACACCGATAAACTCATCTTT. It encodes CALGELRGRLDLYTDKLIF.

Comments on this clone: Given a much more abundant clone one base away, this may be a read error. Distinct nucleotide sequences in the sample also encode this CDR3. The rearrangement uses TRDV1 and TRDJ2, with D perhaps matching TRDD3 (6 bases). The CDR3 extends over 22 amino acids. Germline CDR1 and CDR2: TSWWSYY and QGS. The CDR3 reads CALGNRGRVPLGWSALTAQLFF. The CDR3 coding sequence is TGTGCCCTTGGGAACAGAGGCAGGGTCCCCCTGGGGTGGAGTGCTTTGACAGCACAACTCTTCTTT.

Points on this clone: A single base separates this from a much larger clone, so it may be a read error. The chain combines TRDV1 with TRDJ1; 9 positions match TRDD3. The CDR3 has 15 residues. Germline loops: CDR1 TSWWSYY, CDR2 QGS. V shed 4 bases and J 11 bases; nucleotides not matched to a gene: 14. In nucleotides, the CDR3 is TGTGCTCTTGGGGGGCGTGGTTGGAGGGGGATACCCCTCATCTTT. Its translation: CALGGRGWRGIPLIF.

A remark on this clone: This likely traces to a read error, being one base from a far larger clone. V is TRDV1 and J is TRDJ1, with a weak D call TRDD2 (6 bases). V gave up 4 bases and J gave up 0 bases, with 36 bases separating them. Germline loops: CDR1 TSWWSYY, CDR2 QGS. The CDR3 is 23 amino acids. The CDR3 region is CALGALRSYGGYRASQYTDKLIF. The CDR3, as DNA: TGTGCTCTTGGGGCCCTTAGATCCTACGGAGGGTACAGGGCCTCCCAGTACACCGATAAACTCATCTTT.

Concerning this clone itself: A much larger clone differs from this one at a single base, so this may be a read error. The rearrangement links TRDV1 to TRDJ1; 9 bases line up with TRDD3. The length of the CDR3 is 24 residues. Germline V CDR1 and CDR2: TSWWSYY, QGS. V lost 1 base to trimming and J lost 4 bases; unmatched junction nucleotides: 31. As DNA, the CDR3 is TGTGCTCTTGGGGAACCACCCTCTTCTAGATCTCCTACAGGGGATACGCGGTCCAGCGATAAACTCATCTTT. It encodes CALGEPPSSRSPTGDTRSSDKLIF.

By proportion, this clone is medium-sized. Other DNA sequences in the sample encode the same CDR3. The chain recombines TRDV1 with TRDJ1; a possible D gene is TRDD2 (6 bases). Trimming shortened V by 1 base and J by 0 bases, and 21 bases separated the two germline ends. CDR3 size: 19 residues. Germline CDR1 and CDR2: TSWWSYY and QGS. CDR3 in amino acids: CALGERRGVLRNYTDKLIF. The DNA for the CDR3 is TGTGCTCTTGGGGAACGCCGGGGGGTCCTACGGAACTACACCGATAAACTCATCTTT.

Regarding this clone: One base away lies a much larger clone, so this may be a sequencing read error. The genes are TRDV1 and TRDJ1, with D possibly matching TRDD3 (6 bases). The CDR3 consists of 24 residues. Germline assignment: CDR1 TSWWSYY and CDR2 QGS. Here the CDR3 reads CAFGELSRISRGWRGNGGTDKLIF. The CDR3 DNA is TGTGCTTTTGGGGAATTAAGTCGGATAAGTAGAGGTTGGAGGGGGAACGGAGGCACCGATAAACTCATCTTT.

Regarding this clone: This may be a read error: a much more frequent sequence differs by one nucleotide. The rearrangement joins TRDV1 to TRDJ1, with 8 positions matching TRDD3. This CDR3 is built from 21 residues. Germline values: CDR1 TSWWSYY, CDR2 QGS. V lost 9 bases and J lost 2; bases outside the gene matches: 29. The CDR3 region has the DNA TGTGCTCTAAGCCCCCGGCACAACTCTCCTACCTGGGGGAAGTCAACCGATAAACTCATCTTT. Amino acids: CALSPRHNSPTWGKSTDKLIF.

This clone was observed a handful of times. This clone may be a read error of a much larger clone one base away. Other DNA sequences in this sample translate to the same CDR3. The V call is TRDV1, the J call TRDJ2; TRDD3 matches at 11 bases. The CDR3 is 20 amino acids. The germline CDR1 and CDR2 sequences are TSWWSYY and QGS. The V segment lost 3 bases and the J segment 5 bases; nucleotides outside the gene matches: 17. The CDR3 sequence is CALGERVQQYWGIVTAQLFF. CDR3 nucleotides: TGTGCTCTTGGGGAGCGCGTCCAGCAATACTGGGGGATAGTTACAGCACAACTCTTCTTT.

As regards this clone: The junction departs from the called germline gene at one end, perhaps through a read error. V gene TRDV1 combines with J gene TRDJ1; D not resolved. The CDR3 spans 18 residues. Germline V gives CDR1 TSWWSYY, CDR2 QGS. The CDR3 sequence: CALGVLRPNTRYTDNLIF. The CDR3 coding sequence is TGTGCTCTTGGGGTCCTTAGGCCCAACACCCGGTACACCGATAACCTCATCTTT.

This clone is termed medium-sized. Just one base apart from a much larger clone, this may be a read error. The identical CDR3 is also encoded by other nucleotide sequences in the sample. The rearrangement uses TRDV1 and TRDJ1; D might be TRDD3 (5 bases). CDR3 size: 18 residues. V lost 4 bases to trimming and J lost 0 bases, with 21 bases between them. The V gene's germline CDR1 is TSWWSYY and CDR2 QGS. In nucleotides, the CDR3 is TGTGCTCTTGGGGTCCCGTCTCGTAGGGGGTCTGACACCGATAAACTCATCTTT. Amino acids: CALGVPSRRGSDTDKLIF.

This clone was detected a few times. This rearrangement joins TRDV1 to TRDJ1, with 9 bases aligning to TRDD2. In germline, CDR1 is TSWWSYY, CDR2 QGS. V lost 5 bases and J lost 3; bases outside the gene matches: 22. This CDR3 is 20 amino acids long. CDR3 coding DNA: TGTGCTCTTGGGATACCTTCCTACGTTTTCCTGGGGAGGCGAGCCGATAAACTCATCTTT. It translates to CALGIPSYVFLGRRADKLIF.

As to this clone: A far larger clone is off by one base, so a read error is likely. This CDR3 is also generated by other DNA sequences in the sample. The chain has TRDV1 and TRDJ1; 10 bases align to TRDD3. This CDR3 spans 19 amino acids. Germline values: CDR1 TSWWSYY, CDR2 QGS. In nucleotides, the CDR3 is TGTGCTCTTGGGGGTGGGCACCTATTCACTGGGGGATCCTCCGATAAACTTATCTTT. It translates to CALGGGHLFTGGSSDKLIF.

Remarks on this clone: TCRdb's protein, taken from a much larger clone, differs from this DNA's translation at residue 9, likely owing to a read error; the protein displayed comes from the DNA. The V and J genes are TRDV1 and TRDJ1; 8 nucleotides align to TRDD2. CDR1 and CDR2 (germline): TSWWSYY, QGS. V trimming: 8 bases; J trimming: 1 base; junction bases outside the gene matches: 9. The CDR3 is made up of 15 amino acids. The CDR3 protein is CALCLPKGCTDKLIF. The CDR3, as DNA: TGTGCTCTTTGCCTTCCTAAGGGATGCACCGATAAACTCATCTTT.

This clone was observed a few times. Being one base from a much bigger clone, this may be a read error. The identical CDR3 is also encoded by other nucleotide sequences in the sample. The chain links TRDV1 to TRDJ1; TRDD3 matches 8 bases. Germline V lookup: CDR1 TSWWSYY, CDR2 QGS. The CDR3 sequence is 21 residues long. CDR3 DNA sequence: TGTGCCCTTGGGGAACGCTCCCGCTTACTGGGGGCCACGCGGTACACCGATAAACTCATCTTT. Protein sequence: CALGERSRLLGATRYTDKLIF.